Sequencing of this T cell receptor beta chain was carried out in a study of T cells after posttransplantation cyclophosphamide. Methotrexate plus calcineurin inhibitor accompanied controls' myeloablative marrow transplants; sampling was 1 year later. The germline V gene has CDR1 SNHLY and CDR2 FYNNEI. The length of the CDR3 is 12 residues. V shed 4 bases and J 3 bases; nucleotides not matched to a gene: 0. Study-level findings and limits: TRB clonality was highly associated with recipient CMV seropositivity and reactivation.

Measured with immunoSEQ multiplex PCR; TCRdb has only the in-frame clones, and not every one. The table records more than 15,000 clones, less than 85% of them present only once. This clone was found once. Its target is not known. V is TRBV2 and J is TRBJ2-7, with TRBD1 identical over 7 bases. Sequenced material: PBMCs, taken after allogeneic stem cell transplant with calcineurin inhibitor and methotrexate. The TCR comes from a female patient aged 18-30 years who received an allogeneic stem cell transplant from an unrelated donor, was CMV-positive, and had acute and chronic GVHD. Some T cells may arise from the graft donor. CDR3 nucleotides: TGTGCCAGCAGTGGGGACAGCTACGAGCAGTACTTC. As protein: CASSGDSYEQYF.